Each of the 15 T cell receptor beta chains below was sequenced from the same sample in a study of CD8 T cells in ankylosing spondylitis. These receptors have no known antigen. One entry per CDR3 protein, called by TCRdb with MiXCR from the 5' RACE reads. The sample carries about 800,000 distinct CDR3 sequences, 10% to 15% recorded once. Study-wide points: Ankylosing spondylitis blood seemed to carry a telltale TCR beta motif made of under ten highly homologous variants.

Sequencing input: blood, either unsorted or a sorted T cell fraction (not recorded which). These receptors all come from a male donor with ankylosing spondylitis.

V usage is TRBV7-2 and J usage is TRBJ2-7; D remains ambiguous. Germline V lookup: CDR1 SGHTA, CDR2 FQGNSA. The CDR3 loop spans 14 amino acids. Trimming shortened V by 1 base and J by 4 bases, and 11 bases separated the two germline ends. As DNA, the CDR3 is TGTGCCAGCAGCTTAGGCATAGGTGGATACGAGCAGTACTTC. Its translation: CASSLGIGGYEQYF.

The sample holds a few counts of this clonotype. The genes are TRBV28 and TRBJ1-1; 7 bases fit TRBD1. The CDR3 consists of 15 residues. Trimming cost V 1 base and J 4 bases; bases outside gene matches: 6. In germline, CDR1 is MDHEN, CDR2 SYDVKM. CDR3 protein: CASSLSTGRGTEAFF. The CDR3 DNA reads as TGTGCCAGCAGTTTATCGACAGGGAGGGGCACTGAAGCTTTCTTT.

V and J are TRBV7-8 and TRBJ2-3; the match to TRBD2 covers 10 bases. In germline, CDR1 is SGHVS, CDR2 FQNEAQ. This CDR3 is 19 amino acids long. V lost 5 bases to trimming and J lost 4 bases; unmatched junction nucleotides: 18. The DNA for the CDR3 is TGTGCCAGCAGCGGACACAGGGCTAGCGGGAGAGTTCCGCCAGATACGCAGTATTTT. This codes for CASSGHRASGRVPPDTQYF.

The rearrangement links TRBV20-1 to TRBJ2-5; D gene uncertain. The CDR3 is 14 residues long. CDR1 is DFQATT and CDR2 is SNEGSKA in the germline V gene (reference sequence). Trimming shortened V by 6 bases and J by 4 bases, and 18 bases separated the two germline ends. CDR3 bases: TGCAGTGCCCAGAGGAAAGTTGGTTTAGAGACCCAGTACTTC. Translation gives CSAQRKVGLETQYF.

This clonotype has just one count. The V and J genes are TRBV28 and TRBJ2-2, with 11 bases matching TRBD1. The CDR3 has 16 amino acids. The ends lost 5 bases at V and 8 bases at J; junction bases unmatched: 10. Germline lookup yields CDR1 MDHEN and CDR2 SYDVKM. CDR3 residues: CASSTPGQGVVGELFF. The CDR3 nucleotides read TGTGCCAGCAGTACACCGGGACAGGGGGTTGTTGGGGAGCTGTTTTTT.

This clonotype came up a few times. At one of its ends the junction is not consistent with the germline gene, which may arise from a read error. The chain uses TRBV6-2 or TRBV6-3 and TRBJ2-7; no clear D. This CDR3 region has 12 residues. From germline, CDR1 is MNHEY and CDR2 SVGEGT. The CDR3 loop is CASSHSTYEQYF. The CDR3 DNA reads as TGTGCCAGCAGTCACTCGACCTACGAGCAGTACTTC.

This chain joins TRBV7-6 and TRBJ1-2; D remains unclear. The CDR3 loop spans 13 amino acids. Per germline, CDR1 SGHVS and CDR2 FNYEAQ. The V end was cut by 1 base, the J end by 7 bases, with 10 bases between. CDR3 coding DNA: TGTGCCAGCAGCTTAGAAGCTATAGGTGGCTACACCTTC. This sequence encodes CASSLEAIGGYTF.

In this sample, this clonotype turned up a few times. The V and J genes are TRBV7-2 and TRBJ1-1; TRBD1 might be the D (5 bases). The CDR3 runs to 15 residues. Germline V gene lookup returns CDR1 SGHTA and CDR2 FQGNSA. The ends were cut back, 3 bases at V and 1 base at J, with 12 bases in the middle. CDR3 DNA sequence: TGTGCCAGCAGCTTCCAACAGGATCCGAACACTGAAGCTTTCTTT. Residues: CASSFQQDPNTEAFF.

The table lists this clonotype with a few counts. The chain recombines TRBV7-9 with TRBJ2-5, with D possibly TRBD1 on 5 matching bases. This CDR3 comprises 16 residues. Per germline, CDR1 SEHNR and CDR2 FQNEAQ (reference sequence). The germline V and J ends were trimmed by 9 bases and 1 base, with 21 bases remaining between them. CDR3 sequence reads: CASRFWGRAGQETQYF. CDR3 in DNA: TGTGCCAGTCGATTTTGGGGCCGCGCAGGCCAAGAGACCCAGTACTTC.

V usage is TRBV29-1 and J usage is TRBJ2-3; a weak D match, TRBD2 (5 bases). CDR3 length equals 18 residues. Trimming removed 1 base from V and 0 bases from J, with 20 bases in between. Germline CDR1 reads SQVTM; CDR2 reads ANQGSEA. The CDR3 region is CSVEGPAGDTVSTDTQYF. The CDR3 region has the DNA TGCAGCGTTGAAGGACCGGCGGGCGACACCGTTAGCACAGATACGCAGTATTTT.

This chain connects TRBV5-6 to TRBJ1-3, with 7 bases fitting TRBD1. Germline CDR1 and CDR2: SGHDT and YYEEEE. V shed 2 bases and J 0 bases; nucleotides not matched to a gene: 11. The CDR3 covers 18 residues. The CDR3 coding sequence is TGTGCCAGCAGCTTCAGGGACAGATACTCATACTCTGGAAACACCATATATTTT. Protein product: CASSFRDRYSYSGNTIYF.

The CDR3: CASSYQGRRNYGYTF. Here the CDR3 DNA reads TGTGCCAGCAGTTATCAGGGCCGTAGGAACTATGGCTACACCTTC. The V and J genes are TRBV28 and TRBJ1-2; D might be TRBD1 (5 bases). V lost 4 bases, J lost 2 bases, and 14 bases lay in between. The CDR3 loop spans 15 amino acids. Germline loops: CDR1 MDHEN, CDR2 SYDVKM.

This clonotype occurred a few times. The V and J genes are TRBV6-1 and TRBJ1-2, with D perhaps matching TRBD1 (6 bases). The germline V gene has CDR1 MNHNS and CDR2 SASEGT. CDR3 length: 15 residues. The V and J ends lost 6 bases and 8 bases respectively, with 22 bases between them. The CDR3 DNA reads as TGTGCCAGCAGGCCCTTTGACAGGCCCTGGTACGGCTACACCTTC. Protein product: CASRPFDRPWYGYTF.

In this sample, this clonotype turned up many times. This rearrangement joins TRBV5-1 to TRBJ1-1; no clear D gene. CDR3 size: 13 residues. Between the trimmed V and J ends, which lost 4 bases and 2 bases, there was a span of 9 bases. Germline V gives CDR1 SGHRS, CDR2 YFSETQ. The CDR3 DNA reads as TGCGCCAGCAGCAGACCTTTAAACACTGAAGCTTTCTTT. Amino acids: CASSRPLNTEAFF.

This clonotype was recorded a few times. The chain has TRBV20-1 and TRBJ2-5, with D hard to call. Germline lookup yields CDR1 DFQATT and CDR2 SNEGSKA (reference sequence). V lost 0 bases to trimming and J lost 0 bases, with 14 bases between them. The CDR3 contains 16 residues. This CDR3 reads CSAREVGRKNQETQYF. The DNA for the CDR3 is TGCAGTGCTAGAGAGGTTGGCAGAAAAAACCAAGAGACCCAGTACTTC.